This paragraph covers one T cell receptor (beta chain) sequence. Method: immunoSEQ multiplex PCR; TCRdb's copy keeps in-frame clones and lacks some. The table has some 130,000 clones, roughly 90% seen once; the top ten hold approximately 1.5%. The sample belongs to a study of cytomegalovirus exposure and HLA in healthy donors. The sample taken for sequencing was PBMCs. This TCR was sampled from a young man in good health and CMV-seronegative.

The chain's CDR3 is CSGRQGLIDEQFF. The CDR3, as DNA: TGCAGCGGTAGACAGGGGTTGATTGATGAGCAGTTCTTC. The gene calls are TRBV29-1 and TRBJ2-1; 8 bases are shared with TRBD1. Trimming cost V 7 bases and J 8 bases; bases outside gene matches: 10. The length of the CDR3 is 13 residues. Germline V gene data show CDR1 as SQVTM and CDR2 as ANQGSEA.